This record covers a single T cell receptor (beta chain). This sample was included in a study of blood T cell repertoires in COVID-19. Only in-frame clones appear in the TCRdb table, and some are missing; sequencing was by immunoSEQ multiplex PCR. The table records 200,000 to 250,000 clones, around 83% of them present only once. V was cut by 6 bases and J by 1 base, with 9 bases left in between. The CDR3 sequence is 13 residues long. The germline CDR1 and CDR2 sequences are ENHRY and SYGVKD. The sequenced material came from peripheral blood. V is TRBV10-3 and J is TRBJ1-1, with D uncertain. The clonotype comes from a man aged 30 to 45 who had recovered from COVID-19. CDR3 bases: TGTGCCATCAGGCGGCAGACGAACACTGAAGCTTTCTTT. Residues: CAIRRQTNTEAFF.